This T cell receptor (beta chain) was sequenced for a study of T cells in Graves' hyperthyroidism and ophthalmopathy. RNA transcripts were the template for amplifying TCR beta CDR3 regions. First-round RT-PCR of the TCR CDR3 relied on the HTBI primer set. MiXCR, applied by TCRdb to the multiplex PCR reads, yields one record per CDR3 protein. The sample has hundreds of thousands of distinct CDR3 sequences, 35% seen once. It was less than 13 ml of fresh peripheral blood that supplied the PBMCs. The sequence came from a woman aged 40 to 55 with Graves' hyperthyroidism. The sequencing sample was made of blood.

The CDR3 DNA follows: TGTGCCAGCAGCTTAGGCCAGGGGGACCCCGGGGCCAACGTCCTGACTTTC. Residues: CASSLGQGDPGANVLTF. This chain links TRBV6-5 with TRBJ2-6; the match to TRBD1 covers 7 bases. The CDR3 runs to 17 residues. Germline lookup yields CDR1 MNHEY and CDR2 SVGAGI. Unmatched junction bases numbered 12, after V lost 6 bases and J lost 4 bases.